This T cell receptor beta chain emerged from a study of T cell changes during pregnancy in multiple sclerosis. This CDR3 has 18 amino acids. The V and J ends lost 1 base and 6 bases, in that order; junction bases with no gene match: 10. CDR1 is LGHNA and CDR2 is YNFKEQ in the germline V gene. Sequencing was performed with immunoSEQ multiplex PCR; in TCRdb, only in-frame clones are kept and a portion is missing. The sample shows around 61,000 clones, 75% to 90% of them seen only once. The TCR comes from a female donor in good health, enrolled as a control in a pregnancy study. Sequencing used peripheral blood, obtained in the first trimester of pregnancy. The genes are TRBV4-2 and TRBJ2-2; TRBD2 matches 11 bases. Here the CDR3 reads CASSQGEGFSGGAGELFF. In DNA form, the CDR3 reads TGTGCCAGCAGCCAAGGAGAGGGATTTAGCGGGGGGGCCGGGGAGCTGTTTTTT.